The clone carrying this T cell receptor (beta chain) occurred many times. What it binds is unknown. V was cut by 3 bases and J by 8 bases, with 16 bases left in between. CDR3 size: 15 residues. The sample belongs to a study of regulatory T cells in long-lasting Graves disease. About the study: Persistent Graves' disease meant over 5 years of antithyroid drugs with positive TSH receptor antibodies.

Time point described: persistent/refractory GD, antithyroid drugs over 5 years with positive TRAb. Making the TCR library involved RNA that had been extracted from PBMCs. With iRepertoire HTBI primers and Arm-PCR of CDR3 regions, TCR beta libraries were built. TCRdb itself ran the multiplex PCR reads through MiXCR, one entry per CDR3 protein. The sample carries over 250,000 distinct CDR3 sequences, 20% to 25% recorded once. Findings of the study overall: Favoring TRBV28, TRBJ1-2 and TRBJ2-5 was a feature seen in persistent disease. The TCR repertoire of persistent Graves' patients was less diverse than that of newly diagnosed ones. Persistent patients shared more public clonotypes (around 3,000) than new patients (approximately 900).

The sequenced sample was peripheral blood mononuclear cells (PBMCs), obtained when the disease was refractory, from a patient treated with antithyroid drugs. The receptor was isolated from a female donor with Graves disease. The chain recombines TRBV12-3 or TRBV12-4 with TRBJ2-2; TRBD1 or TRBD2 may be the D gene (5 bases each). CDR3 sequence: CASSLTGLSGGELFF. The CDR3 nucleotides read TGTGCCAGCAGTTTGACGGGGCTCTCAGGAGGGGAGCTGTTTTTT.